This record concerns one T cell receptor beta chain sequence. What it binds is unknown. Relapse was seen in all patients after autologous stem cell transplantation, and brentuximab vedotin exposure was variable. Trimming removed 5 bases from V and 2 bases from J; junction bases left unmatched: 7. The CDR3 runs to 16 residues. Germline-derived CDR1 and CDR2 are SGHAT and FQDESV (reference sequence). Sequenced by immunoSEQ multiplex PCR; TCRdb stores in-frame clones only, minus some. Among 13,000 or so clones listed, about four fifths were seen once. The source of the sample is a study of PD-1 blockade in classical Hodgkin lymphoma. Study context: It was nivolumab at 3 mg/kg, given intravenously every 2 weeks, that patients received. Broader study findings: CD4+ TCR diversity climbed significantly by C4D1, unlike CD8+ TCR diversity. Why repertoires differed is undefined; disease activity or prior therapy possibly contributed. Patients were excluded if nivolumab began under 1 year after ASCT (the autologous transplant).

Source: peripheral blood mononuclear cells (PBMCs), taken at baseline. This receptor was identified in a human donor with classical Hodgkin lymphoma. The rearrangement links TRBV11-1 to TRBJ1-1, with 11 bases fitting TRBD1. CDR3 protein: CASSPGTGGLNTEAFF. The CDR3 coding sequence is TGTGCCAGCAGCCCCGGGACAGGGGGGTTAAACACTGAAGCTTTCTTT.